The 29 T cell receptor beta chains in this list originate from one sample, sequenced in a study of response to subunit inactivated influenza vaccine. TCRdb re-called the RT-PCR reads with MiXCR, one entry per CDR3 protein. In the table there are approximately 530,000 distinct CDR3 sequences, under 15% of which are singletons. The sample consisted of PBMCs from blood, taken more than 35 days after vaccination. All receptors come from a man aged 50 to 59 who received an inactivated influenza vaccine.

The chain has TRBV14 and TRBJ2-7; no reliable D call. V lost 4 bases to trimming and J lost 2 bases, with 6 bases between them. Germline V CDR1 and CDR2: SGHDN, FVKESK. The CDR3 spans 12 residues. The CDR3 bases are TGTGCCAGCAGCCGAAATGCCTACGAGCAGTACTTC. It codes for CASSRNAYEQYF.

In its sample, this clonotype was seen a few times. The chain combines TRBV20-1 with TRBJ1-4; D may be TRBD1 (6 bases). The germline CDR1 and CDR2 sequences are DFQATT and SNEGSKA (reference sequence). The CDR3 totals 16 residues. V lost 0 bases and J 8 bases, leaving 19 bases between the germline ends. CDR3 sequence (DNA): TGCAGTGCTAGAGATCCCCTAGGGGGGCGGGGAGAAAAACTGTTTTTT. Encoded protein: CSARDPLGGRGEKLFF.

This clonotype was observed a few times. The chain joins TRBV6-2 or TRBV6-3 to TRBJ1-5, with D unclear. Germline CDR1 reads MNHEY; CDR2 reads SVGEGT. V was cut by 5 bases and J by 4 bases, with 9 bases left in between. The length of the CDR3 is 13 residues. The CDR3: CASSQVGNQPQHF. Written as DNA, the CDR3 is TGTGCCAGCAGTCAAGTAGGAAATCAGCCCCAGCATTTT.

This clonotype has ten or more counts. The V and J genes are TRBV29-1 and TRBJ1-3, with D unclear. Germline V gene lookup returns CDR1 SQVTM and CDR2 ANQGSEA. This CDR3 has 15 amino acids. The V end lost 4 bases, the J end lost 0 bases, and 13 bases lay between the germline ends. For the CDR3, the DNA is TGCAGCGTTGTTCGCGGTTATGGCTCTGGAAACACCATATATTTT. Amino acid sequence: CSVVRGYGSGNTIYF.

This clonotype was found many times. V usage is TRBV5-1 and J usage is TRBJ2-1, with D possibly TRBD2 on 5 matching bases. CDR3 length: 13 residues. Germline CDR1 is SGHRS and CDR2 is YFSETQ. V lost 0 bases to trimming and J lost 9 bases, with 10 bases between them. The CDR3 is CASSLGRTSEQFF. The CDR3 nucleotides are TGCGCCAGCAGCTTGGGGCGGACTTCTGAGCAGTTCTTC.

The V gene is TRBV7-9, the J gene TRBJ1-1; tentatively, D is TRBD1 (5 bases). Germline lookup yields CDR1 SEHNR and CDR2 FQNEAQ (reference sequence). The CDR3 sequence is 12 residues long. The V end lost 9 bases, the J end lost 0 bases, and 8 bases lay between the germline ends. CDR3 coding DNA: TGTGCCAGAGGGGAGGTGAACACTGAAGCTTTCTTT. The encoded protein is CARGEVNTEAFF.

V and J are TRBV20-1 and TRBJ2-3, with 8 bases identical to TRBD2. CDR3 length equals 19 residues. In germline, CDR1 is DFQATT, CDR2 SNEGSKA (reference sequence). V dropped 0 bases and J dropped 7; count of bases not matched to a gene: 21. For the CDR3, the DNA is TGCAGTGCTAGAGAACCCCTAGAGCGGGGGAGGCCGAGGGAAAATACGCAGTATTTT. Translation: CSAREPLERGRPRENTQYF.

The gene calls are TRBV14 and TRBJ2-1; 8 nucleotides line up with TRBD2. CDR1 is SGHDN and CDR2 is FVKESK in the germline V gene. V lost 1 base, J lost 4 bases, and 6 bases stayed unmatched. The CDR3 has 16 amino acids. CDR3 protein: CASSQVRSSGYNEQFF. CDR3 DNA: TGTGCCAGCAGCCAAGTGCGGTCTAGCGGGTACAATGAGCAGTTCTTC.

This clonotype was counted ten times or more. The CDR3 sequence is CAISGTSGYEQYF. CDR3 coding DNA: TGTGCCATCAGTGGGACTAGCGGATACGAGCAGTACTTC. V usage is TRBV10-3 and J usage is TRBJ2-7; the match to TRBD2 covers 10 bases. Germline values: CDR1 ENHRY, CDR2 SYGVKD. The CDR3 is made up of 13 amino acids. Trimming took 4 bases from V and 4 from J; bases not matched to a gene: 1.

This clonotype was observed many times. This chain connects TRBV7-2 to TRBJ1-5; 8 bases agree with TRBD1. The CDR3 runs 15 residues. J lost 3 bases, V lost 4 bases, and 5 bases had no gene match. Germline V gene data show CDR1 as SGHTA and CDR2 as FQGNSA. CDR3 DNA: TGTGCCAGCAGCTCCGGACAGGGCTACAATCAGCCCCAGCATTTT. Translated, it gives CASSSGQGYNQPQHF. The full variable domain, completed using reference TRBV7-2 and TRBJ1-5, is GAGVSQSPSNKVTEKGKDVELRCDPISGHTALYWYRQSLGQGLEFLIYFQGNSAPDKSGLPSDRFSAERTGGSVSTLTIQRTQQEDSAVYLCASSSGQGYNQPQHFGDGTRLSIL.

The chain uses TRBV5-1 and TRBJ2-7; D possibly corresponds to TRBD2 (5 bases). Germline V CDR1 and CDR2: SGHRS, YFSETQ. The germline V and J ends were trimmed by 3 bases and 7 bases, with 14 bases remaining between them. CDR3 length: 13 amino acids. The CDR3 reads CASSSNAREEQYF. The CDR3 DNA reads TGCGCCAGCAGCTCCAACGCACGGGAAGAGCAGTACTTC.

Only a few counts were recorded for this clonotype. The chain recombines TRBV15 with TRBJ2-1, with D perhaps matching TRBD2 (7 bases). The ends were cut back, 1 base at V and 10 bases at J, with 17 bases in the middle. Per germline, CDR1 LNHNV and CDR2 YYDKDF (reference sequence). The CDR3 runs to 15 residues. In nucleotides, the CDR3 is TGTGCCACCAGCAGAGCCGCGGGGGCTTTGGGAGAGCAGTTCTTC. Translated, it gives CATSRAAGALGEQFF.

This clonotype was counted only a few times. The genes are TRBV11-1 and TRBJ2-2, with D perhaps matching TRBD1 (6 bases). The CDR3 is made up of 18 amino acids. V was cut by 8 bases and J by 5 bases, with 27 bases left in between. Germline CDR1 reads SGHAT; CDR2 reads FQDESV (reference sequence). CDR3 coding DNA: TGTGCCAGCTGGGGTCCCCTTAGGGGGATGAGGTCAACCGGGGAGCTGTTTTTT. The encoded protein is CASWGPLRGMRSTGELFF. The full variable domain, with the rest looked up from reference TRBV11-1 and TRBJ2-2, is EAEVAQSPRYKITEKSQAVAFWCDPISGHATLYWYRQILGQGPELLVQFQDESVVDDSQLPKDRFSAERLKGVDSTLKIQPAELGDSAMYLCASWGPLRGMRSTGELFFGEGSRLTVL.

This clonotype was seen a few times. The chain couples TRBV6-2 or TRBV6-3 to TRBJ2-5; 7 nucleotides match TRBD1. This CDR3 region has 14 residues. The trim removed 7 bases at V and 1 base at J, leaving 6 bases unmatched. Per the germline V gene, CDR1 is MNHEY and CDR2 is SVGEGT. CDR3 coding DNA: TGTGCCAGCAACGCCAGGGGGATCCAAGAGACCCAGTACTTC. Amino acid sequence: CASNARGIQETQYF.

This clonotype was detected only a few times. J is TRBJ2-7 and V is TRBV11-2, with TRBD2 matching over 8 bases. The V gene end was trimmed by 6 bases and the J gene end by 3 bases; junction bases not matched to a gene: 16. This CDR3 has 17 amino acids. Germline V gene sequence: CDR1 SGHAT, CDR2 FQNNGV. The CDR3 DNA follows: TGTGCCAGCAGGGGCCATTATGAGCTAGCGGGTTTCTACGAGCAGTACTTC. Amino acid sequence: CASRGHYELAGFYEQYF.

The CDR3 reads CATSRDTGVGELFF. As DNA, the CDR3 is TGTGCCACCAGCAGAGATACGGGGGTCGGGGAGCTGTTTTTT. The chain couples TRBV15 to TRBJ2-2; tentative D call: TRBD2 (6 bases). This CDR3 is built from 14 residues. Germline CDR1 reads LNHNV; CDR2 reads YYDKDF (reference sequence). Trimming took 0 bases from V and 7 from J, leaving 9 bases between them.

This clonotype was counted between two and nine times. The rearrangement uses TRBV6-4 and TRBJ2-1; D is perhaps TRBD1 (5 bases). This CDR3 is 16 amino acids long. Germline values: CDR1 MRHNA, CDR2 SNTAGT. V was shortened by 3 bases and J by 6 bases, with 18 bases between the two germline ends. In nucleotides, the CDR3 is TGTGCCAGCAGTGATAGATACACCGTAAGGGGCAATGAGCAGTTCTTC. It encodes CASSDRYTVRGNEQFF.

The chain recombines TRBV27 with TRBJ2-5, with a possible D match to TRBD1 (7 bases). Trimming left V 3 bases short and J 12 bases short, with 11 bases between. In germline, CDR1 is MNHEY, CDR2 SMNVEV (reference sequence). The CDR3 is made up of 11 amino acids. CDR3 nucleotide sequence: TGTGCCAGCAGTTTTGGGGGGACAGAGTACTTC. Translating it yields CASSFGGTEYF.

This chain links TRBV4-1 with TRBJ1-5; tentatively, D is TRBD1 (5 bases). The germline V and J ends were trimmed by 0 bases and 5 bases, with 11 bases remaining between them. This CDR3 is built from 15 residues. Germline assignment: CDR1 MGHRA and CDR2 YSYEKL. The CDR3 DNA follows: TGCGCCAGCAGCCAAGATTATCCAGGGTATCAGCCCCAGCATTTT. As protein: CASSQDYPGYQPQHF.

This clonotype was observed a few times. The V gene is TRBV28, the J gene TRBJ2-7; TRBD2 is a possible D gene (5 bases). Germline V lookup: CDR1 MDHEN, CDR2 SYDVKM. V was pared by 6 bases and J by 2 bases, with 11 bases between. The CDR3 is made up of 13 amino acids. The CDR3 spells CASRPSGAYEQYF. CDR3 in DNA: TGTGCCAGCAGACCGAGCGGTGCCTACGAGCAGTACTTC. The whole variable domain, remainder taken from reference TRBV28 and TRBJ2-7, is DVKVTQSSRYLVKRTGEKVFLECVQDMDHENMFWYRQDPGLGLRLIYFSYDVKMKEKGDIPEGYSVSREKKERFSLILESASTNQTSMYLCASRPSGAYEQYFGPGTRLTVT.

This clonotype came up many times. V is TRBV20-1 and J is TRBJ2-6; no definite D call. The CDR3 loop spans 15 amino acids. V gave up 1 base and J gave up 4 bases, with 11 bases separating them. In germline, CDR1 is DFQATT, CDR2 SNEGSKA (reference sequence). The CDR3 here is CSARAPSGGANVLTF. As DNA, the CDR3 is TGCAGTGCTAGAGCACCCTCGGGCGGGGCCAACGTCCTGACTTTC.

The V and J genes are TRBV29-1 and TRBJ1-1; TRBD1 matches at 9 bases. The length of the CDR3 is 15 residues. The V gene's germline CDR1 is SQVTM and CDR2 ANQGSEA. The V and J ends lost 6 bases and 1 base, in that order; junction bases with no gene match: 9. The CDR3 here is CSVDGRDRENTEAFF. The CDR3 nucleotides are TGCAGCGTGGACGGACGGGACAGGGAGAACACTGAAGCTTTCTTT.

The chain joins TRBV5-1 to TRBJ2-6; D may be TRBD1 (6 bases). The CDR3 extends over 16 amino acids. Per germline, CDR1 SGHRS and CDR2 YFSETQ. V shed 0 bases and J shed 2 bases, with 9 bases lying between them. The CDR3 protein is CASSLAGGAGANVLTF. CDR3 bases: TGCGCCAGCAGCTTGGCTGGGGGCGCTGGGGCCAACGTCCTGACTTTC.

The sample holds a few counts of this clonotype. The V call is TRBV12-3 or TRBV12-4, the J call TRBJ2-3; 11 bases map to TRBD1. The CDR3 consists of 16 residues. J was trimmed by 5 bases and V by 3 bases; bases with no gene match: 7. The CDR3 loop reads CASSLFGTGGQDTQYF. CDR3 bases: TGTGCCAGCAGTTTGTTCGGGACAGGGGGTCAAGATACGCAGTATTTT.

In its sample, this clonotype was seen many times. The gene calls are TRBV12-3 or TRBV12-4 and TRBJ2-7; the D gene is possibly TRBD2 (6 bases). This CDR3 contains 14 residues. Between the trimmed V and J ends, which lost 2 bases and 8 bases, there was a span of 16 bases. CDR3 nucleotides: TGTGCCAGCAGTTTATCCGCCGGGGGAGTCAAGCAGTACTTC. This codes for CASSLSAGGVKQYF.

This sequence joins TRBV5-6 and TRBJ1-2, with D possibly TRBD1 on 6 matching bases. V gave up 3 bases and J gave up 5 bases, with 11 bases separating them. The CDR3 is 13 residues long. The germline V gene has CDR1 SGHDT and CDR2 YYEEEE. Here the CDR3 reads CASSSLRGYGYTF. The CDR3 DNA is TGTGCCAGCAGCTCACTAAGGGGGTATGGCTACACCTTC.

The chain's CDR3 is CASVLGQGEETQYF. The CDR3 coding sequence is TGTGCCAGCGTTCTCGGGCAGGGTGAAGAGACCCAGTACTTC. The chain combines TRBV21-1 with TRBJ2-5; no DNA check was done on the table's D call, TRBD1. TRBV21-1 is annotated as a pseudogene. The CDR3 is 14 amino acids.

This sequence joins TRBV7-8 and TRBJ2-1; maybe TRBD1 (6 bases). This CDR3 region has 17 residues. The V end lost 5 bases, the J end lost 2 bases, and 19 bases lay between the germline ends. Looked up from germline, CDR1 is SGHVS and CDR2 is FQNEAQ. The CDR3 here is CASSPTFDRITYNEQFF. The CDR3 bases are TGTGCCAGCAGCCCTACCTTCGACAGGATCACCTACAATGAGCAGTTCTTC.

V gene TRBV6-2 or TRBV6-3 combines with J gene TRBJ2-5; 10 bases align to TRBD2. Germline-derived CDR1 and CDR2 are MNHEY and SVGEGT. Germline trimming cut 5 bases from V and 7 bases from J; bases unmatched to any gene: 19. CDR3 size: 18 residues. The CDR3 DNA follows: TGTGCCAGCAGTCTCATTCCCGGCGGACTAGCGGAGAGAGGGACCCAGTACTTC. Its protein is CASSLIPGGLAERGTQYF.